Presented here are 31 T cell receptor beta chains from one specimen sequenced in a study of molecular identifiers for immune sequencing clone quantification. TCRdb redid the calling of the PCR reads with MiXCR, one entry per CDR3 protein. Of about 640,000 distinct CDR3 sequences detected, 20% appear once; the ten largest clones hold about 0.9%. The sequencing sample was made of naive CD8+ T cells from blood, with Jurkat cell RNA spiked in. Indicated subset: FACS-sorted CD8+CD4-CCR7+CD45RA+ naive T cells. Receptors were obtained from a human donor in good health. Some libraries in this study had Jurkat cell RNA spiked in.

This clonotype was detected many times. The chain uses TRBV5-1 and TRBJ2-3; 9 bases are a match to TRBD1. Germline CDR1 is SGHRS and CDR2 is YFSETQ. This CDR3 has 14 residues. Trimming removed 4 bases from V and 5 bases from J; junction bases left unmatched: 5. The CDR3 loop reads CASSEGQGIDTQYF. The CDR3, as DNA: TGCGCCAGCAGCGAGGGACAGGGAATAGATACGCAGTATTTT.

This clonotype was counted ten times or more. V usage is TRBV5-1 and J usage is TRBJ2-3, with TRBD1 matching over 7 bases. V gave up 3 bases and J gave up 5 bases; unmatched junction bases: 9. From germline, CDR1 is SGHRS and CDR2 YFSETQ. The CDR3 loop spans 15 amino acids. The CDR3 reads CASSWRQGERDTQYF. The CDR3 nucleotides are TGCGCCAGCAGCTGGAGACAGGGCGAAAGAGATACGCAGTATTTT. The full variable domain, its missing parts supplied by reference TRBV5-1 and TRBJ2-3, is KAGVTQTPRYLIKTRGQQVTLSCSPISGHRSVSWYQQTPGQGLQFLFEYFSETQRNKGNFPGRFSGRQFSNSRSEMNVSTLELGDSALYLCASSWRQGERDTQYFGPGTRLTVL.

This clonotype appeared a single time. A read error is possible here, since a much larger clone lies one base away. The chain combines TRBV4-3 with TRBJ2-7, with no clear D. Trimming stripped 0 bases from V and 0 bases from J, with 12 bases between. Germline V gene data show CDR1 as LGHNA and CDR2 as YSLEER. The CDR3 is 16 residues long. The CDR3 sequence is CASSQDRVRYSYEQYF. The CDR3 nucleotides are TGCGCCAGCAGCCAAGATCGTGTCAGGTACTCCTACGAGCAGTACTTC.

The sample holds one count of this clonotype. Being one base from a much bigger clone, this may be a read error. The genes are TRBV11-2 and TRBJ2-3; D is perhaps TRBD1 or TRBD2 (6 bases each). CDR1 and CDR2 (germline): SGHAT, FQNNGV. This CDR3 region has 16 residues. V shed 5 bases and J shed 2 bases, with 17 bases lying between them. In DNA form, the CDR3 reads TGTGCCAGCAGCCCCCGGGGGCGCCTTAACACAGATACGCAGTATTTT. Protein sequence: CASSPRGRLNTDTQYF.

Notes on this clonotype: One base away lies a much larger clone, so this may be a sequencing read error. Likely a read error: the CDR3 ends without its conserved phenylalanine or tryptophan. The chain joins TRBV12-3 or TRBV12-4 to TRBJ2-5, with 9 bases that match TRBD2. This CDR3 is built from 14 residues. V dropped 8 bases and J dropped 6; count of bases not matched to a gene: 10. The CDR3 DNA is TGTGCCAGCGGGTCAGCGGGAGGCATTAAGACCCAGTACTCC. It yields the protein CASGSAGGIKTQYS.

This clonotype was observed at least ten times. The chain employs TRBV28 and TRBJ2-4; possibly TRBD1 or TRBD2 for D (5 bases each). The V end lost 5 bases, the J end lost 5 bases, and 22 bases lay between the germline ends. The length of the CDR3 is 17 residues. Germline CDR1 and CDR2: MDHEN and SYDVKM. The CDR3 is CASSALSGQRHENIQYF. DNA for the CDR3: TGTGCCAGCAGTGCCCTATCGGGGCAGCGCCACGAAAACATTCAGTACTTC.

This clonotype was detected only a few times. The chain links TRBV27 to TRBJ2-5, with a possible D match to TRBD2 (7 bases). Per germline, CDR1 MNHEY and CDR2 SMNVEV (reference sequence). This CDR3 region has 15 residues. V lost 6 bases and J 5 bases, leaving 19 bases between the germline ends. CDR3 region: CASSPMGGAAETQYF. The CDR3 DNA sequence: TGTGCCAGCAGCCCAATGGGGGGGGCTGCGGAGACCCAGTACTTC.

Only one count was recorded for this clonotype. The chain is built from TRBV19 and TRBJ2-2, with TRBD2 identical over 8 bases. V shed 1 base and J 9 bases; nucleotides not matched to a gene: 7. The CDR3 contains 15 residues. CDR1 is LNHDA and CDR2 is SQIVND in the germline V gene (reference sequence). The CDR3 DNA sequence: TGTGCCAGTAGTATAGTACTAGCGGCTACCCGGGAGCTGTTTTTT. Translated, it gives CASSIVLAATRELFF. Supplemented by reference TRBV19 and TRBJ2-2, the full variable domain reads DGGITQSPKYLFRKEGQNVTLSCEQNLNHDAMYWYRQDPGQGLRLIYYSQIVNDFQKGDIAEGYSVSREKKESFPLTVTSAQKNPTAFYLCASSIVLAATRELFFGEGSRLTVL.

As to this clonotype: Germline and junction disagree at one end, which may indicate a read error. The J gene is TRBJ1-6, the V gene TRBV28; TRBD1 aligns across 7 bases. The CDR3 consists of 15 residues. Germline V gene lookup returns CDR1 MDHEN and CDR2 SYDVKM. The DNA for the CDR3 is TGTGCCGGCAGCTCTATACAGGGGATAGATTCACCCCTCCACTTT. It yields the protein CAGSSIQGIDSPLHF. Full variable domain (rest looked up from reference TRBV28 and TRBJ1-6): DVKVTQSSRYLVKRTGEKVFLECVQDMDHENMFWYRQDPGLGLRLIYFSYDVKMKEKGDIPEGYSVSREKKERFSLILESASTNQTSMYLCAGSSIQGIDSPLHFGNGTRLTVT.

This clonotype was counted at least ten times. This chain uses TRBV6-2 or TRBV6-3 with TRBJ2-7, with D hard to call. CDR1 and CDR2 from the germline V gene are MNHEY and SVGEGT. Trimming removed 2 bases from V and 3 bases from J, with 5 bases in between. The CDR3 consists of 12 residues. The CDR3 DNA follows: TGTGCCAGCAGTTACCCTCTCTACGAGCAGTACTTC. This translates into CASSYPLYEQYF.

The table lists this clonotype with many counts. V usage is TRBV6-5 and J usage is TRBJ1-1, with D uncertain. This CDR3 region has 14 residues. CDR1 MNHEY and CDR2 SVGAGI come from the germline V gene. V lost 0 bases and J lost 6, with 11 bases in between. The CDR3 sequence is CASSYSRGGAEAFF. CDR3 nucleotide sequence: TGTGCCAGCAGTTACTCACGGGGAGGAGCTGAAGCTTTCTTT.

This clonotype has a count of ten or more. The chain uses TRBV5-4 and TRBJ2-2, with D perhaps assigned TRBD1 or TRBD2 (6 bases each). Deletions cut 2 bases from V and 3 bases from J, with 14 bases between. Germline-derived CDR1 and CDR2 are SGHNT and YYREEE (reference sequence). This CDR3 is 16 amino acids long. The CDR3 bases are TGTGCCAGCAGCTTAGGAGGGGGTTTACACACCGGGGAGCTGTTTTTT. It yields the protein CASSLGGGLHTGELFF. Based on the CDR3 plus reference TRBV5-4 and TRBJ2-2, the full variable domain is ETGVTQSPTHLIKTRGQQVTLRCSSQSGHNTVSWYQQALGQGPQFIFQYYREEENGRGNFPPRFSGLQFPNYSSELNVNALELDDSALYLCASSLGGGLHTGELFFGEGSRLTVL.

This clonotype was counted many times. The J gene is TRBJ2-7, the V gene TRBV5-6; 8 bases match TRBD1. Trimming at V came to 5 bases and at J to 2 bases, leaving 6 bases not matched to a gene. Looked up from germline, CDR1 is SGHDT and CDR2 is YYEEEE. The CDR3 extends over 14 amino acids. CDR3 region: CASRKRTGPYEQYF. As DNA, the CDR3 is TGTGCCAGCAGGAAAAGGACAGGGCCCTACGAGCAGTACTTC.

As to this clonotype: A much larger clone sits a single nucleotide away, making a read error possible. The genes are TRBV25-1 and TRBJ2-3, with 10 nucleotides matching TRBD1. CDR1 and CDR2 from the germline V gene are MGHDK and SYGVNS. The CDR3 is 15 residues long. The chain's CDR3 is CASTDRGFKTGTQYF. CDR3 bases: TGTGCCAGCACGGACAGGGGGTTTAAGACAGGTACGCAGTATTTT.

The table lists this clonotype with a few counts. V and J are TRBV9 and TRBJ2-5; 8 positions match TRBD2. In germline, CDR1 is SGDLS, CDR2 YYNGEE. This CDR3 has 17 amino acids. V lost 0 bases, J lost 5 bases, and 12 bases stayed unmatched. CDR3 bases: TGTGCCAGCAGCGTAGTATCTTGCGGGGGGCCCGGGGAGACCCAGTACTTC. Its translation: CASSVVSCGGPGETQYF.

This clonotype occurred a few times. The chain links TRBV20-1 to TRBJ2-7; 9 positions agree with TRBD1. The CDR3 runs to 15 residues. Unmatched junction bases numbered 11, after V lost 7 bases and J lost 1 base. Germline V CDR1 and CDR2: DFQATT, SNEGSKA (reference sequence). This CDR3 reads CSGLPGTGNSYEQYF. The CDR3 nucleotides are TGCAGTGGACTACCAGGGACAGGGAATTCCTACGAGCAGTACTTC.

The table lists this clonotype with many counts. The chain recombines TRBV6-2 or TRBV6-3 with TRBJ1-5; D not resolved. Deletions cut 5 bases from V and 0 bases from J, with 17 bases between. Per germline, CDR1 MNHEY and CDR2 SVGEGT. The CDR3 totals 17 residues. In DNA form, the CDR3 reads TGTGCCAGCAGTCCCACTTGGGCATCTTATAGCAATCAGCCCCAGCATTTT. Residues: CASSPTWASYSNQPQHF.

As regards this clonotype: A much larger clone differs from this one at a single base, so this may be a read error. The chain combines TRBV28 with TRBJ1-5; unclear D gene. The CDR3 is 14 residues long. Germline assignment: CDR1 MDHEN and CDR2 SYDVKM. CDR3 loop: CASSLGRINQPQRF. As DNA, the CDR3 is TGTGCCAGCAGTTTGGGCAGGATCAATCAGCCCCAGCGTTTT.

This clonotype was detected many times. This chain uses TRBV7-9 with TRBJ2-7; no reliable D call. The CDR3 is 13 amino acids. CDR1 and CDR2 from the germline V gene are SEHNR and FQNEAQ (reference sequence). V shed 0 bases and J shed 5 bases, with 8 bases lying between them. The CDR3 loop reads CASSLAPRDEQYF. CDR3 in DNA: TGTGCCAGCAGCTTAGCCCCAAGGGACGAGCAGTACTTC.

Details on this clonotype: Possible read error: a much larger clone is one base away. The rearrangement joins TRBV12-3 or TRBV12-4 to TRBJ1-3; D uncertain. The CDR3 is 14 amino acids. In DNA form, the CDR3 reads TGTGCCAGCAGTTCCAAATGGGTTGGAAACTCCATATATTTT. Translation gives CASSSKWVGNSIYF.

Note on this clonotype: This sequence may be a read error, since a much larger clone differs from it by one base. CDR3 amino acids: CSASDREGDPYEQYF. For the CDR3, the DNA is TGCAGTGCTAGTGATCGGGAAGGGGATCCCTACGAGCAGTACTTC. The rearrangement uses TRBV20-1 and TRBJ2-7; possibly TRBD1 or TRBD2 for D (5 bases each). Between the trimmed V and J ends, which lost 3 bases and 2 bases, there was a span of 17 bases. The CDR3 sequence is 15 residues long. Germline loops: CDR1 DFQATT, CDR2 SNEGSKA (reference sequence).

This clonotype has only a few counts. The J gene is TRBJ2-1, the V gene TRBV9, with 10 positions matching TRBD2. In germline, CDR1 is SGDLS, CDR2 YYNGEE. The CDR3 length is 16 residues. After removal of 1 base from V and 5 bases from J, the junction contained 6 bases not matched to a gene. CDR3 amino acids: CASSVPTSGANNEQFF. The DNA for the CDR3 is TGTGCCAGCAGCGTACCAACTAGCGGGGCTAACAATGAGCAGTTCTTC. Complete variable domain (other parts from reference TRBV9 and TRBJ2-1): DSGVTQTPKHLITATGQRVTLRCSPRSGDLSVYWYQQSLDQGLQFLIQYYNGEERAKGNILERFSAQQFPDLHSELNLSSLELGDSALYFCASSVPTSGANNEQFFGPGTRLTVL.

Only a few counts were recorded for this clonotype. The chain links TRBV5-6 to TRBJ2-7; the match to TRBD2 covers 10 bases. The CDR3 length is 15 residues. V lost 4 bases, J lost 3 bases, and 7 bases stayed unmatched. CDR1 is SGHDT and CDR2 is YYEEEE in the germline V gene. DNA for the CDR3: TGTGCCAGCAGCGACGGACTAGCGGATTTCTACGAGCAGTACTTC. It specifies CASSDGLADFYEQYF.

This clonotype was picked up one time. Just one base apart from a much larger clone, this may be a read error. This chain connects TRBV19 to TRBJ1-6, with a tentative D call TRBD1 (5 bases). The CDR3 totals 13 residues. The germline V gene has CDR1 LNHDA and CDR2 SQIVND (reference sequence). CDR3 protein: CASRTGFGSPPHF. CDR3 DNA sequence: TGTGCCAGCCGTACAGGTTTTGGATCACCCCCCCACTTT. Supplemented by reference TRBV19 and TRBJ1-6, the full variable domain reads DGGITQSPKYLFRKEGQNVTLSCEQNLNHDAMYWYRQDPGQGLRLIYYSQIVNDFQKGDIAEGYSVSREKKESFPLTVTSAQKNPTAFYLCASRTGFGSPPHFGNGTRLTVT.

As to this clonotype: This may stem from a read error, because a much larger clone lies one nucleotide away. The V and J genes are TRBV24-1 and TRBJ2-2; D tentatively reads TRBD1 or TRBD2 (6 bases each). This CDR3 region has 17 residues. Germline CDR1 KGHDR, CDR2 SFDVKD. CDR3 sequence: CATSSRGAGKNTGGLFF. The CDR3 DNA reads as TGTGCCACCAGTTCTAGGGGGGCGGGGAAGAACACCGGGGGGCTGTTTTTT.

This clonotype was counted at least ten times. The genes are TRBV6-2 or TRBV6-3 and TRBJ1-5, with 7 nucleotides matching TRBD1. The germline V gene encodes CDR1 MNHEY and CDR2 SVGEGT. The V segment lost 5 bases and the J segment 5 bases; nucleotides outside the gene matches: 3. The CDR3 is 13 residues long. The CDR3 is CASSQQGYQPQHF. CDR3 in DNA: TGTGCCAGCAGTCAACAGGGGTATCAGCCCCAGCATTTT.

A word on this clonotype: This could be a read error, since a much larger clone is one nucleotide away. The chain links TRBV5-6 to TRBJ1-5; D gene ambiguous. CDR1 SGHDT and CDR2 YYEEEE come from the germline V gene. The CDR3 contains 13 residues. The CDR3 sequence: CVSSVGGYQPQHF. The CDR3 nucleotides are TGTGTCAGCAGCGTCGGTGGGTATCAGCCCCAGCATTTT. Supplemented by reference TRBV5-6 and TRBJ1-5, the full variable domain reads DAGVTQSPTHLIKTRGQQVTLRCSPKSGHDTVSWYQQALGQGPQFIFQYYEEEERQRGNFPDRFSGHQFPNYSSELNVNALLLGDSALYLCVSSVGGYQPQHFGDGTRLSIL.

A note on this clonotype: Possible read error: a much larger clone is one base away. V and J are TRBV6-6 and TRBJ1-1, with 7 bases identical to TRBD1. The CDR3 loop spans 13 amino acids. V shed 6 bases, J shed 6 bases, and the junction held 7 bases outside the gene matches. CDR1 is MNHNY, CDR2 SVGAGI, per germline (reference sequence). CDR3 in amino acids: CASSLDDRAEAFF. Written as DNA, the CDR3 is TGTGCCAGCAGCCTGGACGACAGGGCTGAAGCTTTCTTT.

This chain uses TRBV6-2 or TRBV6-3 with TRBJ2-7; perhaps TRBD1 as D (6 bases). The germline gives CDR1 MNHEY, CDR2 SVGEGT. The CDR3 runs 14 residues. V shed 5 bases and J shed 7 bases, with 18 bases lying between them. The CDR3 DNA follows: TGTGCCAGCAGTGAACGGACAGCGGAAAGAGAGCAGTACTTC. It is translated as CASSERTAEREQYF.

In its sample, this clonotype was seen many times. The rearrangement joins TRBV7-8 to TRBJ2-5; 7 bases agree with TRBD1. This CDR3 has 14 amino acids. V lost 4 bases and J lost 2; bases outside the gene matches: 4. Germline assignment: CDR1 SGHVS and CDR2 FQNEAQ. CDR3 sequence reads: CASSYRDRQETQYF. The CDR3 bases are TGTGCCAGCAGCTACCGGGACAGACAAGAGACCCAGTACTTC.

Ten or more counts support this clonotype. The genes are TRBV6-1 and TRBJ2-3; 11 nucleotides align to TRBD2. The CDR3 totals 15 residues. Germline V gene lookup returns CDR1 MNHNS and CDR2 SASEGT. V trimming: 4 bases; J trimming: 4 bases; junction bases outside the gene matches: 4. Here the CDR3 reads CASSARLAGSDTQYF. The CDR3 DNA follows: TGTGCCAGCAGTGCCCGACTAGCGGGATCAGATACGCAGTATTTT.